This T cell receptor (beta chain) is from a study of cytomegalovirus exposure and HLA in healthy donors. Looking at the study overall: Unique TCRs numbering some 80 million, obtained from HLA-typed donors, made up an early data release. Study conclusions and caveats: As a later analysis revealed, most CMV-associated TCR beta chains appeared HLA-restricted.

From germline, CDR1 is MGHRA and CDR2 YSYEKL. The CDR3 sequence is 15 residues long. V lost 1 base to trimming and J lost 4 bases, with 13 bases between them. With 60 Vbeta and 13 Jbeta primers, the PCR was carried out. Original analysis: It was a later analysis that counted around 85 million unique TCR beta chains, of which roughly 11 million were shared. This table comes from immunoSEQ multiplex PCR, and its TCRdb copy is limited to in-frame clones, with some not included. V and J calls and clone size are as listed in that table; D and trimming were resolved from the DNA. The table includes hundreds of thousands of clones, about four fifths detected once. Comment on this clone: Its antigen is not known.

The sequence was collected from a man aged 40-49 years in good health and CMV-seropositive. The specimen was PBMCs. The chain has TRBV4-1 and TRBJ2-5; unclear D gene. CDR3 nucleotide sequence: TGCGCCAGCAGCCAAGCGCTAGTTCTTCCAGAGACCCAGTACTTC. Translating it yields CASSQALVLPETQYF.